This section outlines one T cell receptor (beta chain) sequence together with its context. No antigen is known for it. The data were obtained in a study of T cells in tumors after PD-1 blockade. The overall study: Daily vismodegib 150 mg continued in a subset of anti-PD-1-treated patients. Study-wide results and limits: Some novel exhausted tumor clones appeared in pre-treatment blood, suggesting peripheral recruitment.

Repertoires were generated with immunoSEQ multiplex PCR, while TCRdb's copy carries only in-frame clones and drops some. The table records approximately 30,000 clones, approximately 70% of them present only once. V was shortened by 0 bases and J by 3 bases, with 7 bases between the two germline ends. Germline CDR1 and CDR2: SGHRS and YFSETQ. The CDR3 covers 14 residues. The V gene is TRBV5-1, the J gene TRBJ1-3; perhaps TRBD1 as D (5 bases). The source material was PBMCs, sampled after anti-PD-1 treatment. The receptor comes from a human donor with basal cell carcinoma. CDR3 nucleotides: TGCGCCAGCAGCTTGGCAGGGTATGGAAACACCATATATTTT. This encodes CASSLAGYGNTIYF.